This TCR beta chain was recorded in a study of cytomegalovirus exposure and HLA in healthy donors. Study-wide context: As an earlier analysis found, 150 million to 200 million T cells yielded about 120 million unique TCR beta sequences.

Regarding the study as a whole: As a later analysis showed, several of the most significant clusters appeared to be linked to common viral pathogens. Association of a missense DCLRE1C variant with TCR beta V- and J-gene trimming was reported in a later analysis. Information on immune exposure was restricted to one variable (CMV serostatus).

Primers for the PCR totalled 60 Vbeta and 13 Jbeta. This table comes from immunoSEQ multiplex PCR, and its TCRdb copy is limited to in-frame clones, with some not included. The table has roughly 200,000 clones, 75% to 90% seen once. Concerning this clone: Antigen unknown.

The CDR3 loop spans 13 amino acids. Trimming pared 3 bases from V and 7 bases from J, leaving 10 bases between. Germline CDR1 reads MNHEY; CDR2 reads SVGAGI. The genes are TRBV6-5 and TRBJ1-5, with unresolved D. The TCR sequence derives from a man aged 25 to 40 in good health and CMV-seronegative. The sequencing sample was made of PBMCs. The CDR3 bases are TGTGCCAGCAGTTATGATCCGGAGCAGCCCCAGCATTTT. Translation gives CASSYDPEQPQHF.